Following are 9 T cell receptor beta chains from one sample sequenced in a study of cytotoxic CD8 clonotypes in ibrutinib-treated CLL (dated by TCRdb to about 2021). The time point label, as the study defines it: approximately eleven months on ibrutinib. The library relied on the immunoSEQ multiplex PCR assay. TCRdb obtained this table from immuneACCESS and retained in-frame rearrangements with V and J assigned. These tables miss some clones; where compared with another copy, unresolved V genes account for less than half of the shortfall, and the remainder is unexplained. Across this sample there are about 140,000 clones, with about 72% seen only once. In total, the top ten clones hold around 30% of the sample. The specimen comprised PBMCs, sampled after 12 months of ibrutinib treatment. The receptors originated from a human donor with chronic lymphocytic leukemia.

The CDR3 loop reads CASSQDGTGVEKLFF. The CDR3 DNA reads TGCGCCAGCAGCCAAGACGGGACAGGGGTTGAAAAACTGTTTTTT. The V call is TRBV4-1, the J call TRBJ1-4; TRBD1 matches 10 bases. Unmatched junction bases numbered 2, after V lost 0 bases and J lost 7 bases. The CDR3 runs to 15 residues. Germline V gene lookup returns CDR1 MGHRA and CDR2 YSYEKL.

The chain links TRBV15 to TRBJ2-7; D is undetermined. This CDR3 spans 13 amino acids. V lost 4 bases and J lost 0, with 7 bases in between. Germline assignment: CDR1 LNHNV and CDR2 YYDKDF (reference sequence). The CDR3 DNA is TGTGCCACCAGCAAGGACCTCTCCTACGAGCAGTACTTC. It is translated as CATSKDLSYEQYF.

The chain recombines TRBV7-2 with TRBJ2-3, with D uncertain. This CDR3 spans 11 amino acids. Per germline, CDR1 SGHTA and CDR2 FQGNSA. Trimming shortened V by 4 bases and J by 7 bases, and 6 bases separated the two germline ends. The CDR3 sequence is CASSSLYTQYF. DNA of the CDR3: TGTGCCAGCAGCTCACTTTATACGCAGTATTTT.

The chain has TRBV25-1 and TRBJ1-2; a weak D match, TRBD1 (5 bases). The CDR3 has 16 amino acids. From germline, CDR1 is MGHDK and CDR2 SYGVNS. V was pared by 5 bases and J by 7 bases, with 23 bases between. DNA for the CDR3: TGTGCCAGCAGTCCGGGGGGGTCGGTCACCTGGAGTGGCTACACCTTC. Its protein product is CASSPGGSVTWSGYTF.

The chain joins TRBV18 to TRBJ2-3; the D gene is possibly TRBD2 (5 bases). The CDR3 is 13 amino acids. With 10 bases removed from V and 1 base from J, the gap between germline ends came to 12 bases. CDR1 KGHSH and CDR2 LQKENI come from the germline V gene. CDR3 nucleotides: TGTGCCAACCCTGGGCGGGGCACAGATACGCAGTATTTT. Its translation: CANPGRGTDTQYF.

V usage is TRBV19 and J usage is TRBJ2-6; D is ambiguous. Trimming pared 3 bases from V and 0 bases from J, leaving 12 bases between. Per the germline V gene, CDR1 is LNHDA and CDR2 is SQIVND (reference sequence). CDR3 size: 17 residues. CDR3 sequence: CASSIAGIHSGANVLTF. The CDR3 DNA reads TGTGCCAGTAGTATCGCCGGCATCCACTCTGGGGCCAACGTCCTGACTTTC.

This sequence joins TRBV28 and TRBJ2-1, with D possibly TRBD1 on 5 matching bases. The V gene's germline CDR1 is MDHEN and CDR2 SYDVKM. The CDR3 loop spans 16 amino acids. V lost 2 bases, J lost 5 bases, and 16 bases lay in between. In DNA, the CDR3 is TGTGCCAGCAGTTTAAGGGGATCAATTGGGCACAATGAGCAGTTCTTC. Translation: CASSLRGSIGHNEQFF.

DNA of the CDR3: TGTGCCAGCCTTAGGACAGGCCAGAATGAAGCTTTCTTT. Its translation is CASLRTGQNEAFF. This chain links TRBV2 with TRBJ1-1; 7 bases are shared with TRBD1. Looked up from germline, CDR1 is SNHLY and CDR2 is FYNNEI. This CDR3 region has 13 residues. V lost 8 bases and J lost 7; bases outside the gene matches: 10. The full variable domain, in which reference TRBV2 and TRBJ1-1 provide the parts outside the CDR3, is EPEVTQTPSHQVTQMGQEVILRCVPISNHLYFYWYRQILGQKVEFLVSFYNNEISEKSEIFDDQFSVERPDGSNFTLKIRSTKLEDSAMYFCASLRTGQNEAFFGQGTRLTVV.

The chain uses TRBV28 and TRBJ1-5, with D uncertain. CDR3 length: 15 residues. Trimming took off 4 bases at V and 2 bases at J, with 12 bases between the two ends. Per the germline V gene, CDR1 is MDHEN and CDR2 is SYDVKM. In nucleotides, the CDR3 is TGTGCCAGCAGTTCTATGGTACTTGGCAATCAGCCCCAGCATTTT. As protein: CASSSMVLGNQPQHF. Looking up the rest from reference TRBV28 and TRBJ1-5 gives the full variable domain: DVKVTQSSRYLVKRTGEKVFLECVQDMDHENMFWYRQDPGLGLRLIYFSYDVKMKEKGDIPEGYSVSREKKERFSLILESASTNQTSMYLCASSSMVLGNQPQHFGDGTRLSIL.